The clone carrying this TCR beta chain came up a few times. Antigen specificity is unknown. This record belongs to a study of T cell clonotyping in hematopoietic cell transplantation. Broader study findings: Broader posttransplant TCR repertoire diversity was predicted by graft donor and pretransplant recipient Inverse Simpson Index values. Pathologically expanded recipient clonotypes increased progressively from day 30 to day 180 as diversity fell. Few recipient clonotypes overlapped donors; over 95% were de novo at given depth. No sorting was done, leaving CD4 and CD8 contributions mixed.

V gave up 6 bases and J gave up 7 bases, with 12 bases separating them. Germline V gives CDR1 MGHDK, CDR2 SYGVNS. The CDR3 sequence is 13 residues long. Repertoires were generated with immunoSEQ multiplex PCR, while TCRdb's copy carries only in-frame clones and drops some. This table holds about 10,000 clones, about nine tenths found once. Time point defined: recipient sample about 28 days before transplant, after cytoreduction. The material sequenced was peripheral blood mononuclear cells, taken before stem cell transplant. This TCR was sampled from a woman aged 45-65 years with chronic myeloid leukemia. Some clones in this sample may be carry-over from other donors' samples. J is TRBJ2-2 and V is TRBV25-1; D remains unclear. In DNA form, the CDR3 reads TGTGCCAGCAGCCGCCGAGTGGTCGGGGAGCTGTTTTTT. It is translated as CASSRRVVGELFF. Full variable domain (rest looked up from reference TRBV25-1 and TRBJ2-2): EADIYQTPRYLVIGTGKKITLECSQTMGHDKMYWYQQDPGMELHLIHYSYGVNSTEKGDLSSESTVSRIRTEHFPLTLESARPSHTSQYLCASSRRVVGELFFGEGSRLTVL.